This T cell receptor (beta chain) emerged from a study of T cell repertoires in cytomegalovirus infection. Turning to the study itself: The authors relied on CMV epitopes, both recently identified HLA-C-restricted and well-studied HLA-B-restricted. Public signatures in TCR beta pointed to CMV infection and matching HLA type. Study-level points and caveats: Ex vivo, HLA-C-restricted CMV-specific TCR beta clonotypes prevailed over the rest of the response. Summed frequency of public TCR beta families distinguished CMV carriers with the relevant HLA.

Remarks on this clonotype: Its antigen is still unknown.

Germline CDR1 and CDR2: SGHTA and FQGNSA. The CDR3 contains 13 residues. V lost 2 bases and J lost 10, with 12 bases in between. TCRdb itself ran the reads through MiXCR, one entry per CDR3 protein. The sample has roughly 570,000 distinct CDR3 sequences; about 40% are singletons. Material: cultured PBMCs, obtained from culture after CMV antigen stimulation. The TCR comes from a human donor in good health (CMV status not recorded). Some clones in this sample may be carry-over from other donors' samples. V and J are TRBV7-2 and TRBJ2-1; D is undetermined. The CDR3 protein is CASSLSNNGEQFF. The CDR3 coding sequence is TGTGCCAGCAGCTTATCGAACAACGGGGAGCAGTTCTTC.